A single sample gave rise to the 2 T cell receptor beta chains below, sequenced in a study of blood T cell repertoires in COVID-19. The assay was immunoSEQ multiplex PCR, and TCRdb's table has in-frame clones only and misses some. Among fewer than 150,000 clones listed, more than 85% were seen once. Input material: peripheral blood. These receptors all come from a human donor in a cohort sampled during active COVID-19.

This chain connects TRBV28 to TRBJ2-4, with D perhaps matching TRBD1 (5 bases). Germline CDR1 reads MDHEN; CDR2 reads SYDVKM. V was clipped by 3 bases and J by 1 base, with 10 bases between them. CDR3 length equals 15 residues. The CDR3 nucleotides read TGTGCCAGCAGTTTGACCCGACAGGCCAAAAACATTCAGTACTTC. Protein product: CASSLTRQAKNIQYF.

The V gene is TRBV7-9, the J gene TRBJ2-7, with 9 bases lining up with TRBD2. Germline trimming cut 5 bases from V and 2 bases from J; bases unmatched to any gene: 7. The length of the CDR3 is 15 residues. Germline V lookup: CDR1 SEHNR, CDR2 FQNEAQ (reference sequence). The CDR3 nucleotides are TGTGCCAGCAGCGGGAGCGGGAGGCTCACCTACGAGCAGTACTTC. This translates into CASSGSGRLTYEQYF.